What follows describes a single T cell receptor beta chain. Antigen specificity is unknown. This CDR3 comprises 16 residues. V trimming: 5 bases; J trimming: 8 bases; junction bases outside the gene matches: 12. Clones were sequenced by immunoSEQ multiplex PCR, and TCRdb holds only the in-frame ones, with some missing. This table holds about 120,000 clones, 80% to 90% found once. The entry originates in a study of T cell responses to AZD1222 COVID-19 vaccine. Whole-study findings and limits: None of the repertoires were sampled until the peak T cell response had passed.

The material sequenced was peripheral blood, taken on day 0 of AZD1222 vaccination. The receptor's source is an adult in good health. J is TRBJ2-4 and V is TRBV5-3, with 11 bases aligning to TRBD2. TRBV5-3 falls under the ORF class, with uncertain function. CDR3 in amino acids: CARSSTSGKTDYIQYF. The CDR3 DNA sequence: TGTGCCAGAAGTTCGACTAGCGGGAAGACGGACTACATTCAGTACTTC.